This is a list of T cell receptor beta chains from one sample in a study of blood T cell repertoires in COVID-19. Sequenced by immunoSEQ multiplex PCR; TCRdb stores in-frame clones only, minus some. This sample has approximately 470,000 clones, with roughly 87% found just once. The sample was PBMCs or T cells enriched from blood (not recorded which). Receptors were obtained from a woman aged 18-29 years who had recovered from COVID-19. CDR3s include the opening cysteine and the closing phenylalanine or tryptophan. Fields, in order: CDR3 DNA, CDR3 protein, clone size, D gene, J gene, V gene. A D gene is named only where the DNA matches it firmly. Part of the rows lack a size; the others show once, few, many or a class for expanded clones.

DNA: TGCGCCAGCAGCTTGCAGGGTGGTTTGGGAAAACTGTTTTTT
CDR3: CASSLQGGLGKLFF
size: -
D: -
J: TRBJ1-4
V: TRBV5-1

DNA: TGTGCCAGTACGAGGAGCTCTGGAAACACCATATATTTT
CDR3: CASTRSSGNTIYF
size: -
D: -
J: TRBJ1-3
V: TRBV19

DNA: TGTGCCAGCAGCTTGGGGGGACAGGTAAATTCACCCCTCCACTTT
CDR3: CASSLGGQVNSPLHF
size: once
D: TRBD1
J: TRBJ1-6
V: TRBV5-4

DNA: TGTGCCAGCAGCTTCGCGACAGGGGGCACAGAGACCCAGTACTTC
CDR3: CASSFATGGTETQYF
size: -
D: TRBD1
J: TRBJ2-5
V: TRBV7-9

DNA: TGTGCCTGGAGTGAAGGATCAGGGCCGGATACGCAGTATTTT
CDR3: CAWSEGSGPDTQYF
size: -
D: -
J: TRBJ2-3
V: TRBV30

DNA: TGTGCCACCAGTGATTTTGGGGGAGGGTTGGAGACCCAGTACTTC
CDR3: CATSDFGGGLETQYF
size: once
D: TRBD2
J: TRBJ2-5
V: TRBV24-1

DNA: TGTGCCAGCAGTTACTCCCTCGGGGGGGCCGTGGATACGCAGTATTTT
CDR3: CASSYSLGGAVDTQYF
size: -
D: TRBD2
J: TRBJ2-3
V: TRBV6-5

DNA: TGTGCCAGCAGCTCGGTCGGGTTTGAGAGCAACGAGCAGTACTTC
CDR3: CASSSVGFESNEQYF
size: -
D: -
J: TRBJ2-7
V: TRBV5-4

DNA: TGTGCCAGCAGCTCAAAGGACGGACAAAATGAAAAACTGTTTTTT
CDR3: CASSSKDGQNEKLFF
size: -
D: -
J: TRBJ1-4
V: TRBV5-4

DNA: TGCGCCAGCAGCTGGCGGGGACTCCTCGAGGGAGAGACCCAGTACTTC
CDR3: CASSWRGLLEGETQYF
size: -
D: -
J: TRBJ2-5
V: TRBV5-1

DNA: TGTGCCTGGAGTTTGGCCAGACAAGAGACCCAGTACTTC
CDR3: CAWSLARQETQYF
size: -
D: -
J: TRBJ2-5
V: TRBV30

DNA: TGTGCCAGCAATTCTCCCCCGGGACAGGGGGAGGAAAAACTGTTTTTT
CDR3: CASNSPPGQGEEKLFF
size: -
D: TRBD1
J: TRBJ1-4
V: TRBV25-1

DNA: TGCAGCGCCTCGCCCTTCCCGGGACAGGGAATCGGGGAGCTGTTTTTT
CDR3: CSASPFPGQGIGELFF
size: -
D: TRBD1
J: TRBJ2-2
V: TRBV29-1

DNA: TGTGCCAGCAGCACCCTGCGGGGGCCCTACCCAGAGACCCAGTACTTC
CDR3: CASSTLRGPYPETQYF
size: -
D: -
J: TRBJ2-5
V: TRBV11-2

DNA: TGTGCCAGCAGCTTAGTCCCCACAGGCTCTGGAAACACCATATATTTT
CDR3: CASSLVPTGSGNTIYF
size: once
D: -
J: TRBJ1-3
V: TRBV7-9